One and the same sample provided the 20 T cell receptor beta chains below, sequenced in a study of blood T cell repertoires in COVID-19. The repertoire was sequenced with immunoSEQ multiplex PCR; TCRdb's copy has only in-frame clones and lacks some. In the table there are approximately 180,000 clones, approximately 86% of which are singletons. Sequenced: peripheral blood. Source of these receptors: a woman in her forties or fifties with acute or convalescent COVID-19.

The V call is TRBV20-1, the J call TRBJ1-6; D gene uncertain. Germline assignment: CDR1 DFQATT and CDR2 SNEGSKA (reference sequence). The CDR3 spans 14 residues. V dropped 3 bases and J dropped 5 bases, with 11 bases sitting between them. The CDR3 sequence is CSASHTRHNSPLHF. The CDR3 DNA follows: TGCAGTGCTAGTCACACCCGTCATAATTCACCCCTCCACTTT.

The gene calls are TRBV13 and TRBJ1-3; no reliable D call. Germline lookup yields CDR1 PRHDT and CDR2 FYEKMQ (reference sequence). The CDR3 has 13 amino acids. V was pared by 4 bases and J by 2 bases, with 6 bases between. The CDR3 DNA follows: TGTGCCAGCAGCTCTAGGACTGGAAACACCATATATTTT. Residues: CASSSRTGNTIYF.

This chain connects TRBV6-2 or TRBV6-3 to TRBJ1-5; D may be TRBD1 (5 bases). Trimming cost V 0 bases and J 6 bases, with 12 bases left between them. The CDR3 consists of 15 residues. Germline V gives CDR1 MNHEY, CDR2 SVGEGT. The chain's CDR3 is CASSYSIRGTQPQHF. The CDR3 DNA sequence: TGTGCCAGCAGTTACTCGATCCGGGGGACTCAGCCCCAGCATTTT.

The chain couples TRBV5-1 to TRBJ2-1; 12 bases are shared with TRBD2. The V gene end was trimmed by 0 bases and the J gene end by 3 bases; junction bases not matched to a gene: 1. CDR1 is SGHRS and CDR2 is YFSETQ in the germline V gene. The CDR3 totals 16 residues. CDR3 sequence reads: CASSLVGLAGYNEQFF. DNA of the CDR3: TGCGCCAGCAGCTTGGTGGGACTAGCGGGCTACAATGAGCAGTTCTTC.

The chain uses TRBV30 and TRBJ1-3; a possible D gene is TRBD1 (5 bases). V gave up 4 bases and J gave up 2 bases, with 15 bases separating them. Germline CDR1 GTSNPN, CDR2 SVGIG (reference sequence). This CDR3 spans 15 amino acids. CDR3 sequence (DNA): TGTGCCTGGACCAGTACGGGGGGGACTGGAAACACCATATATTTT. Protein sequence: CAWTSTGGTGNTIYF.

The chain employs TRBV19 and TRBJ1-2, with D perhaps TRBD1 (5 bases). CDR1 is LNHDA and CDR2 is SQIVND in the germline V gene (reference sequence). CDR3 length equals 15 residues. V was trimmed by 3 bases and J by 0 bases, leaving 11 bases between them. The DNA of the CDR3 is TGTGCCAGTAGTATCCAGGGCACAGCTAACTATGGCTACACCTTC. Protein product: CASSIQGTANYGYTF.

This chain links TRBV5-1 with TRBJ1-4, with D possibly being TRBD1 (5 bases). Per the germline V gene, CDR1 is SGHRS and CDR2 is YFSETQ. V was trimmed by 0 bases and J by 3 bases, leaving 6 bases between them. This CDR3 is built from 14 residues. DNA of the CDR3: TGCGCCAGCAGCTTGGTAGGGGCTAATGAAAAACTGTTTTTT. Amino acids: CASSLVGANEKLFF. Supplemented by reference TRBV5-1 and TRBJ1-4, the full variable domain reads KAGVTQTPRYLIKTRGQQVTLSCSPISGHRSVSWYQQTPGQGLQFLFEYFSETQRNKGNFPGRFSGRQFSNSRSEMNVSTLELGDSALYLCASSLVGANEKLFFGSGTQLSVL.

The genes are TRBV30 and TRBJ1-3; weak D call: TRBD1 (5 bases). CDR1 is GTSNPN, CDR2 SVGIG, per germline (reference sequence). V was clipped by 2 bases and J by 0 bases, with 5 bases between them. The CDR3 is 13 residues long. The CDR3 spells CAWSTGSGNTIYF. CDR3 DNA sequence: TGTGCCTGGAGTACAGGCTCTGGAAACACCATATATTTT.

The genes are TRBV9 and TRBJ2-7; D gene uncertain. CDR3 length equals 14 residues. CDR1 is SGDLS, CDR2 YYNGEE, per germline. The V end was cut by 0 bases, the J end by 6 bases, with 13 bases between. The DNA of the CDR3 is TGTGCCAGCAGCGTAGGGCGGAGTCTCAGCGAGCAGTACTTC. Translating it yields CASSVGRSLSEQYF.

A single count supports this clone. This chain joins TRBV6-5 and TRBJ2-5; D possibly corresponds to TRBD1 (6 bases). Germline loops: CDR1 MNHEY, CDR2 SVGAGI. This CDR3 comprises 12 residues. Deletions cut 6 bases from V and 5 bases from J, with 10 bases between. CDR3 loop: CASRTGRETQYF. The DNA of the CDR3 is TGTGCCAGCAGAACAGGGCGGGAGACCCAGTACTTC.

This chain uses TRBV5-1 with TRBJ2-3, with TRBD2 matching 8 bases. The CDR3 runs 16 residues. Germline V gene sequence: CDR1 SGHRS, CDR2 YFSETQ. The V gene end was trimmed by 3 bases and the J gene end by 0 bases; junction bases not matched to a gene: 6. In DNA, the CDR3 is TGCGCCAGCAGCTATAGCGGGATCTGGAGCACAGATACGCAGTATTTT. Translation gives CASSYSGIWSTDTQYF.

The J gene is TRBJ1-6, the V gene TRBV2; TRBD1 agrees at 9 bases. CDR1 is SNHLY and CDR2 is FYNNEI in the germline V gene. V shed 6 bases, J shed 10 bases, and the junction held 4 bases outside the gene matches. This CDR3 region has 13 residues. CDR3 coding DNA: TGTGCCAGCAGGGGACAGGGAGAGTCACCCCTCCACTTT. Translated, it gives CASRGQGESPLHF.

The chain employs TRBV4-1 and TRBJ2-2, with a tentative D call TRBD2 (7 bases). CDR3 length: 18 amino acids. The V gene lost 0 bases and the J gene lost 4 bases, with 18 bases spanning the gap. The germline V gene encodes CDR1 MGHRA and CDR2 YSYEKL. In DNA, the CDR3 is TGCGCCAGCAGCCAAGATGGGGAACGGGGGGCTGGCACCGGGGAGCTGTTTTTT. It specifies CASSQDGERGAGTGELFF.

This chain connects TRBV11-3 to TRBJ2-5; 13 bases align to TRBD2. From germline, CDR1 is SGHNT and CDR2 YENEEA. The V and J ends lost 5 bases and 2 bases, in that order; junction bases with no gene match: 2. The CDR3 is 15 amino acids. The CDR3 region has the DNA TGTGCCAGCAGCCCACTAGCGGGGGGGCAAGAGACCCAGTACTTC. Protein product: CASSPLAGGQETQYF. The full variable domain, in which reference TRBV11-3 and TRBJ2-5 provide the parts outside the CDR3, is EAGVVQSPRYKIIEKKQPVAFWCNPISGHNTLYWYLQNLGQGPELLIRYENEEAVDDSQLPKDRFSAERLKGVDSTLKIQPAELGDSAVYLCASSPLAGGQETQYFGPGTRLLVL.

This chain uses TRBV5-4 with TRBJ2-5; D ambiguous. This CDR3 region has 13 residues. The V end lost 4 bases, the J end lost 2 bases, and 9 bases lay between the germline ends. Germline CDR1 and CDR2: SGHNT and YYREEE (reference sequence). The CDR3: CASSLAAQETQYF. The DNA of the CDR3 is TGTGCCAGCAGCCTTGCGGCACAAGAGACCCAGTACTTC.

Regarding this clone: Other nucleotide sequences from this sample produce the same CDR3. The rearrangement uses TRBV7-2 and TRBJ2-7; maybe TRBD1 (5 bases). The CDR3 covers 13 residues. Germline loops: CDR1 SGHTA, CDR2 FQGNSA. Trimming pared 4 bases from V and 1 base from J, leaving 8 bases between. CDR3 residues: CASSSPGSYEQYF. CDR3 DNA sequence: TGTGCCAGCAGCTCCCCAGGGTCCTACGAGCAGTACTTC.

On this clone: The sample carries other DNA sequences with the same CDR3. V gene TRBV12-3 or TRBV12-4 combines with J gene TRBJ1-1; no definite D call. This CDR3 region has 13 residues. Trimming removed 2 bases at V and 1 base at J, with 5 bases between. CDR3 amino acids: CASSLRGNTEAFF. The CDR3 DNA follows: TGTGCCAGCAGTTTACGCGGGAACACTGAAGCTTTCTTT.

This chain connects TRBV7-6 to TRBJ2-5; 7 bases line up with TRBD1. CDR3 length: 12 amino acids. The germline V gene has CDR1 SGHVS and CDR2 FNYEAQ. J gave up 5 bases and V 10 bases, and 7 bases lay outside the gene matches. Written as DNA, the CDR3 is TGTGCCACCACGACAGGGTCGGAGACCCAGTACTTC. Translation gives CATTTGSETQYF.

This clone was seen more than once but under ten times. V is TRBV4-3 and J is TRBJ2-1; tentatively, D is TRBD2 (5 bases). The V gene's germline CDR1 is LGHNA and CDR2 YSLEER. Trimming stripped 0 bases from V and 8 bases from J, with 14 bases between. This CDR3 spans 15 amino acids. The CDR3 reads CASSQDLASLYEQFF. CDR3 nucleotides: TGCGCCAGCAGCCAAGATCTGGCTAGCCTCTATGAGCAGTTCTTC.

This chain links TRBV30 with TRBJ1-2, with 9 bases matching TRBD1. V lost 5 bases to trimming and J lost 8 bases; unmatched junction nucleotides: 15. Germline lookup yields CDR1 GTSNPN and CDR2 SVGIG (reference sequence). The CDR3 is made up of 15 amino acids. CDR3 DNA: TGTGCCTGGGCCCTCCCCCCACAGGGGGCGTGGGGCTACACCTTC. This sequence encodes CAWALPPQGAWGYTF.